What follows describes a single TCR beta chain. The antigen remains undetermined. From the roughly 120-subject validation cohort, which was separate from the approximately 670-subject first cohort, the donors were drawn. The data are from a study of cytomegalovirus exposure and HLA in healthy donors. Study-wide background: The platform used for the 100 to 150 validation repertoires matched that of the approximately 620 first-cohort repertoires, a later analysis reported.

In germline, CDR1 is LGHNA, CDR2 YSLEER. The CDR3 extends over 19 amino acids. J was trimmed by 0 bases and V by 0 bases; bases with no gene match: 7. Whole-study findings and limits: Cytomegalovirus association was listed for around 180 TCR beta chains.

Here immunoSEQ multiplex PCR was the method, and the copy in TCRdb shows in-frame clones only, minus some. This sample has 150,000 to 200,000 clones, with approximately 86% found just once. The source material was PBMCs. V gene TRBV4-3 combines with J gene TRBJ2-6; 8 nucleotides line up with TRBD2. The receptor comes from a man between 25 and 39 years old in good health and CMV-seropositive. The CDR3 region is CASSQDLSGGFSGANVLTF. CDR3 in DNA: TGCGCCAGCAGCCAAGATTTGAGCGGGGGTTTCTCTGGGGCCAACGTCCTGACTTTC.